The 6 T cell receptor beta chains listed next were all sequenced from one sample in a study of T cell responses to AZD1222 COVID-19 vaccine (dated by TCRdb to the early 2020s). The sample's time point, from its label and the paper: baseline before first vaccination. To prepare the library, the immunoSEQ multiplex PCR assay was applied. In its TCRdb copy, this immuneACCESS table keeps in-frame sequences only and misses some clones. Where compared with another copy, unresolved V genes explain less than half of these, and the others have no known cause. In this sample the table shows 150,000 to 200,000 clones, around 90% of which occur a single time. 0.99% of the sample belongs to the ten largest clones. The sequences come from peripheral blood, collected on day 0 of AZD1222 vaccination. The receptors derive from an adult in good health.

This clone was observed a single time. V is TRBV6-5 and J is TRBJ2-7; the D gene is possibly TRBD1 (5 bases). The CDR3 runs 12 residues. Trimming removed 8 bases from V and 3 bases from J, with 11 bases in between. Per the germline V gene, CDR1 is MNHEY and CDR2 is SVGAGI. The CDR3 DNA sequence: TGTGCCAGCCGGACATTGAGCTACGAGCAGTACTTC. This codes for CASRTLSYEQYF.

The rearrangement links TRBV4-2 to TRBJ2-1, with 7 bases matching TRBD1. Trimming at V came to 2 bases and at J to 5 bases, leaving 6 bases not matched to a gene. CDR1 is LGHNA, CDR2 YNFKEQ, per germline. This CDR3 comprises 15 residues. For the CDR3, the DNA is TGTGCCAGCAGCCAACCGAGGGACAGCGACAATGAGCAGTTCTTC. It yields the protein CASSQPRDSDNEQFF.

V and J are TRBV7-8 and TRBJ2-3; 7 bases align to TRBD2. J was trimmed by 0 bases and V by 1 base; bases with no gene match: 7. Germline V gene lookup returns CDR1 SGHVS and CDR2 FQNEAQ. The CDR3 extends over 17 amino acids. CDR3 region: CASSLVGGSLSTDTQYF. CDR3 coding DNA: TGTGCCAGCAGCTTAGTGGGGGGGAGTCTTAGCACAGATACGCAGTATTTT.

The chain links TRBV19 to TRBJ2-1; D not certain. There are 15 residues in the CDR3. Germline-derived CDR1 and CDR2 are LNHDA and SQIVND (reference sequence). The germline V and J ends were trimmed by 6 bases and 0 bases, with 12 bases remaining between them. The CDR3 sequence: CASSMAKSSYNEQFF. DNA of the CDR3: TGTGCCAGTAGCATGGCCAAGAGCTCCTACAATGAGCAGTTCTTC. Together with reference TRBV19 and TRBJ2-1, the CDR3 gives the full variable domain: DGGITQSPKYLFRKEGQNVTLSCEQNLNHDAMYWYRQDPGQGLRLIYYSQIVNDFQKGDIAEGYSVSREKKESFPLTVTSAQKNPTAFYLCASSMAKSSYNEQFFGPGTRLTVL.

The CDR3 DNA reads TGTGCCAGCAGCCAGATGCAGGAGCTGTTTTTT. Translating it yields CASSQMQELFF. V and J are TRBV12-3 or TRBV12-4 and TRBJ2-2; D gene ambiguous. CDR3 length: 11 amino acids. With 6 bases removed from V and 10 bases from J, the gap between germline ends came to 9 bases.

The chain carries TRBV24-1 and TRBJ2-7; D uncertain. With 6 bases removed from V and 13 bases from J, the gap between germline ends came to 12 bases. Germline values: CDR1 KGHDR, CDR2 SFDVKD. This CDR3 contains 10 residues. This CDR3 is CATSRVWRYF. DNA for the CDR3: TGTGCCACCAGTAGGGTATGGAGATACTTC.